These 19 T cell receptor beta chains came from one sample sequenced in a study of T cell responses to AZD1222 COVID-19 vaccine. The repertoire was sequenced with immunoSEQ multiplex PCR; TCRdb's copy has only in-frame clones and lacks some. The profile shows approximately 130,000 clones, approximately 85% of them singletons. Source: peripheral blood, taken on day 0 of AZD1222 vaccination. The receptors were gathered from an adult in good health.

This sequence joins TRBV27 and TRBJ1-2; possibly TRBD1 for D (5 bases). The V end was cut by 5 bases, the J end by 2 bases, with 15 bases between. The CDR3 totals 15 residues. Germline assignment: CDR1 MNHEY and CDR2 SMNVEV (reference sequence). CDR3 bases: TGTGCCAGCAGTCCCCGGACACAACCAAACTATGGCTACACCTTC. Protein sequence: CASSPRTQPNYGYTF.

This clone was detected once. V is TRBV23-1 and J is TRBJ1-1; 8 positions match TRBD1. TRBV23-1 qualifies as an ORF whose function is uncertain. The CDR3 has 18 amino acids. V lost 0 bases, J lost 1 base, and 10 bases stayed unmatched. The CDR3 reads CASSQSGRGPSGNTEAFF. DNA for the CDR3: TGCGCCAGCAGTCAATCGGGCAGGGGGCCATCAGGGAACACTGAAGCTTTCTTT.

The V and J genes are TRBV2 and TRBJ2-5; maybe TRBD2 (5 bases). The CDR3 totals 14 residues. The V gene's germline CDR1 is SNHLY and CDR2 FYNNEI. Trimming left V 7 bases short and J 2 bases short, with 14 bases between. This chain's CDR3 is CASIGLLGQETQYF. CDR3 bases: TGTGCCAGCATTGGACTGCTGGGGCAAGAGACCCAGTACTTC.

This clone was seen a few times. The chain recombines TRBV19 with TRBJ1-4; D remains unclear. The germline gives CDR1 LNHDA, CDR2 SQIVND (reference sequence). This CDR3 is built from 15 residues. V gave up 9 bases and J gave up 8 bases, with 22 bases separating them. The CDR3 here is CASLGHGSGREKLFF. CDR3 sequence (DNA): TGTGCCAGCCTGGGTCACGGGAGTGGGCGGGAAAAACTGTTTTTT. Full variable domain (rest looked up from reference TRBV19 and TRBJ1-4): DGGITQSPKYLFRKEGQNVTLSCEQNLNHDAMYWYRQDPGQGLRLIYYSQIVNDFQKGDIAEGYSVSREKKESFPLTVTSAQKNPTAFYLCASLGHGSGREKLFFGSGTQLSVL.

The CDR3 DNA sequence: TGTGCCAGCAGCTCGGGGGACAGGGGGCGGAATGAAAAACTGTTTTTT. As protein: CASSSGDRGRNEKLFF. V gene TRBV7-2 combines with J gene TRBJ1-4; TRBD1 aligns across 12 bases. The CDR3 has 16 residues. Per the germline V gene, CDR1 is SGHTA and CDR2 is FQGNSA. The J segment lost 5 bases and the V segment lost 4 bases, leaving 5 bases of the junction unmatched.

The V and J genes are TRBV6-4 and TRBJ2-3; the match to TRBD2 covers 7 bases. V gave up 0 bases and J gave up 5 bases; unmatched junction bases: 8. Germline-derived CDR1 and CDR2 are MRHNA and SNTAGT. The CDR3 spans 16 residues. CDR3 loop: CASSDSEGGPVDTQYF. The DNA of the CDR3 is TGTGCCAGCAGTGACTCAGAGGGAGGGCCAGTAGATACGCAGTATTTT.

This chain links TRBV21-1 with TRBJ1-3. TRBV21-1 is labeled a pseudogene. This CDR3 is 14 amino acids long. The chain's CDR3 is CASSLGSPGNTIYF. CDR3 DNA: TGTGCCAGCAGCCTCGGGAGCCCTGGAAACACCATATATTTT.

The chain's CDR3 is CASSQGLAAGEANEQYF. DNA for the CDR3: TGCGCCAGCAGCCAAGGACTTGCGGCGGGAGAAGCGAACGAGCAGTACTTC. This sequence joins TRBV4-3 and TRBJ2-7; the match to TRBD2 covers 7 bases. CDR3 length: 17 residues. CDR1 is LGHNA and CDR2 is YSLEER in the germline V gene. V lost 1 base to trimming and J lost 5 bases; unmatched junction nucleotides: 14.

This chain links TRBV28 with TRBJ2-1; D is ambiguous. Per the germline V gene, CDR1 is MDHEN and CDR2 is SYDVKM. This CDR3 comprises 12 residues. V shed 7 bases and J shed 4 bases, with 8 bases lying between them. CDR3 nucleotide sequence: TGTGCCAGCATTTCACTGTACAATGAGCAGTTCTTC. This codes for CASISLYNEQFF.

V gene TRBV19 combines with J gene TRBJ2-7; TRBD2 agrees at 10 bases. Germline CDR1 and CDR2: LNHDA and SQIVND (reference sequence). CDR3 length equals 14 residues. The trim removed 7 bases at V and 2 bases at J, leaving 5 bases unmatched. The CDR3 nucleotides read TGTGCCAGTACCCGGACTAGCGGAGCCTACGAGCAGTACTTC. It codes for CASTRTSGAYEQYF.

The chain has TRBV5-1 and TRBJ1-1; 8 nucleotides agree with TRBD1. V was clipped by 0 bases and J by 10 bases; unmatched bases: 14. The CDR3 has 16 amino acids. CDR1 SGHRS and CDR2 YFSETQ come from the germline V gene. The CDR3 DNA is TGCGCCAGCAGCTTGGCTACGGGACAGGCGCTAATTTCAGCTTTCTTT. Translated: CASSLATGQALISAFF.

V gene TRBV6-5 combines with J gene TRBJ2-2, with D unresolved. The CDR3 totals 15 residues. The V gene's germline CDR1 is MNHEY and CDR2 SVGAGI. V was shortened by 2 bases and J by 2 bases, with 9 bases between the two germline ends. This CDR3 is CASSYRFSNTGELFF. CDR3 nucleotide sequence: TGTGCCAGCAGTTACAGGTTCTCAAACACCGGGGAGCTGTTTTTT.

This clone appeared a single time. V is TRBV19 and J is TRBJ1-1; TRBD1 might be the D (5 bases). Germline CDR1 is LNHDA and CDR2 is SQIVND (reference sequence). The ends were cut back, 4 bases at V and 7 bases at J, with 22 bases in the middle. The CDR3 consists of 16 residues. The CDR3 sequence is CASSSFEGQNFLEAFF. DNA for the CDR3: TGTGCCAGTAGTAGCTTTGAGGGGCAGAACTTCCTTGAAGCTTTCTTT.

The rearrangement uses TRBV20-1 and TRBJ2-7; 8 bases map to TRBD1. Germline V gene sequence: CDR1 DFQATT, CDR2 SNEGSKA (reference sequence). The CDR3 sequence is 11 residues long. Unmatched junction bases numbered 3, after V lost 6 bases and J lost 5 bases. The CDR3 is CSAPDRDEQYF. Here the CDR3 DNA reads TGCAGTGCCCCGGACAGGGACGAGCAGTACTTC.

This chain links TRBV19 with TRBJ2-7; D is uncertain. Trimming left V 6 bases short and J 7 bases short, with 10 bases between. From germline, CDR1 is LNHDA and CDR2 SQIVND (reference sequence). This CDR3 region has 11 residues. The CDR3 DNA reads TGTGCCAGTAGCACAATGGGGGAGCAGTACTTC. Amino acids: CASSTMGEQYF.

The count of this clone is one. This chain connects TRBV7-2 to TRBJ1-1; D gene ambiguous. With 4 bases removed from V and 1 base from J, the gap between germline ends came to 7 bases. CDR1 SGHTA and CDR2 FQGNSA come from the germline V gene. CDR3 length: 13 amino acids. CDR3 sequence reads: CASSSRGNTEAFF. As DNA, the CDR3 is TGTGCCAGCAGCTCACGGGGGAACACTGAAGCTTTCTTT.

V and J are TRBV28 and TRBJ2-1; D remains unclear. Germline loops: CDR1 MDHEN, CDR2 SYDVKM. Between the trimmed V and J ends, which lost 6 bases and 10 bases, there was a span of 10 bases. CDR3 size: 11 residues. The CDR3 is CASSKRVEQFF. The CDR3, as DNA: TGTGCCAGCAGCAAACGGGTAGAGCAGTTCTTC.

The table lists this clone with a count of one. CDR3 nucleotides: TGTGCCAGCAGTTACACACTAGGGAACTATGGCTACACCTTC. This sequence encodes CASSYTLGNYGYTF. V usage is TRBV6-5 and J usage is TRBJ1-2; D not certain. Trimming took off 2 bases at V and 2 bases at J, with 9 bases between the two ends. CDR3 length: 14 amino acids. Germline V lookup: CDR1 MNHEY, CDR2 SVGAGI.

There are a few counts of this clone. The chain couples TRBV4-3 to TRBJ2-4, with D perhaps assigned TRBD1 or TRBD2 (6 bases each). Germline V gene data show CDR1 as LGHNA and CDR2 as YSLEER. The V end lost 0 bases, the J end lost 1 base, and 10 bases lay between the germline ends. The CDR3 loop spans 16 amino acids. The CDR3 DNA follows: TGCGCCAGCAGCCAAGATTCGGGGGCGGCCAAAAACATTCAGTACTTC. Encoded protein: CASSQDSGAAKNIQYF.